This T cell receptor (beta chain) was sequenced during a study of T-cell reconstitution after alpha-beta-depleted transplantation in children. Preparation of the TCRbeta library involved a method that used unique molecular identifiers. One entry per CDR3 protein results from TCRdb running MiXCR on the PCR reads. The sample comprises 440,000 or so distinct CDR3 sequences, about 11% of which are singletons, and roughly 6% rests with the top ten. This clonotype has more than one count but fewer than ten. With 6 bases clipped from V and 4 bases from J, the junction kept 2 bases outside the gene matches. The CDR3 extends over 12 amino acids.

This sequence joins TRBV12-3 or TRBV12-4 and TRBJ2-5; 7 nucleotides align to TRBD1. The sequencing used PBMCs from the stem cell graft donor, collected from the stem cell graft. The clonotype originates from a human donor who donated a stem cell graft to a child with acute myeloid leukemia. The CDR3 sequence: CASRHRGETQYF. CDR3 in DNA: TGTGCCAGCAGGCACAGGGGAGAGACCCAGTACTTC.